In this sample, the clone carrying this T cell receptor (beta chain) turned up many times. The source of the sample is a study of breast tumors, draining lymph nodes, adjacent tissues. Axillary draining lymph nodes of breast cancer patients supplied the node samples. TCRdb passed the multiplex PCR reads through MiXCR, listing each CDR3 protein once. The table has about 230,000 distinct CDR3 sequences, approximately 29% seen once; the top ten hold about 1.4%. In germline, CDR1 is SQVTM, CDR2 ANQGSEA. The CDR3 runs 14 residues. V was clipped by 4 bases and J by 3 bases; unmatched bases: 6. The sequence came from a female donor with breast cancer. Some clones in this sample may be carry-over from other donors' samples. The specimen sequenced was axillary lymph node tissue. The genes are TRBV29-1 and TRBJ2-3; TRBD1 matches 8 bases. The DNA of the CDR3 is TGCAGCGTTGTCCGGGACAGGATTACAGATACGCAGTATTTT. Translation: CSVVRDRITDTQYF.